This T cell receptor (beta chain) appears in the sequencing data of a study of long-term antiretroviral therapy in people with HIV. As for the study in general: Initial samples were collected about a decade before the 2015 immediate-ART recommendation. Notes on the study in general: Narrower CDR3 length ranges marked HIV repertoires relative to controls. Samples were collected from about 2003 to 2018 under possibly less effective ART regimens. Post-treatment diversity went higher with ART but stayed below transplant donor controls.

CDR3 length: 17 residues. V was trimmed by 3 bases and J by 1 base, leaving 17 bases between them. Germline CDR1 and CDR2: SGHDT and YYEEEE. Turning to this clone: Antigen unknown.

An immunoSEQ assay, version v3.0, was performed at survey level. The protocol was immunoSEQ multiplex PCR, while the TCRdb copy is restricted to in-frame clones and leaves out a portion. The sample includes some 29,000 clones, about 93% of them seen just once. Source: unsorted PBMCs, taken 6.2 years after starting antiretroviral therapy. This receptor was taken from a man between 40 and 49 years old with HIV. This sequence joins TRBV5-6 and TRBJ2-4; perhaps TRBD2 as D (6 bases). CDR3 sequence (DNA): TGTGCCAGCAGCTACCGCGGTTCGGGAGCCGCCAAAAACATTCAGTACTTC. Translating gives CASSYRGSGAAKNIQYF. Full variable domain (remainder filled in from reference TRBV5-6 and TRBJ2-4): DAGVTQSPTHLIKTRGQQVTLRCSPKSGHDTVSWYQQALGQGPQFIFQYYEEEERQRGNFPDRFSGHQFPNYSSELNVNALLLGDSALYLCASSYRGSGAAKNIQYFGAGTRLSVL.